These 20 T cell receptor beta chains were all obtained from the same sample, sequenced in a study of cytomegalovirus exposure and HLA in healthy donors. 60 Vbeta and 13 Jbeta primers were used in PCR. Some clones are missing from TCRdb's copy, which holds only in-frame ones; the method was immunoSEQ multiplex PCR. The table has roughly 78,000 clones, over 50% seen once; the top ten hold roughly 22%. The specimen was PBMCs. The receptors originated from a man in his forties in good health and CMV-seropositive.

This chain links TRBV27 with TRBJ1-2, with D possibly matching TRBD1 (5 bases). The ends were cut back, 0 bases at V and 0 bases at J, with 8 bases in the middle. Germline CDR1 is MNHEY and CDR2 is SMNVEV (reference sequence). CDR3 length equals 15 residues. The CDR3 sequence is CASSLSPGTNYGYTF. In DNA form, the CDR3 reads TGTGCCAGCAGTTTATCCCCAGGGACTAACTATGGCTACACCTTC.

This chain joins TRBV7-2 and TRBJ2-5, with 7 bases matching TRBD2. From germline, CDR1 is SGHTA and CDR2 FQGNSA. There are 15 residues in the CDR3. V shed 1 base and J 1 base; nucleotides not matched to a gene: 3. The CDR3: CASSLGASGQETQYF. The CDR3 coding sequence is TGTGCCAGCAGCTTAGGTGCTAGCGGCCAAGAGACCCAGTACTTC. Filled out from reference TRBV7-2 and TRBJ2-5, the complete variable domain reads GAGVSQSPSNKVTEKGKDVELRCDPISGHTALYWYRQSLGQGLEFLIYFQGNSAPDKSGLPSDRFSAERTGGSVSTLTIQRTQQEDSAVYLCASSLGASGQETQYFGPGTRLLVL.

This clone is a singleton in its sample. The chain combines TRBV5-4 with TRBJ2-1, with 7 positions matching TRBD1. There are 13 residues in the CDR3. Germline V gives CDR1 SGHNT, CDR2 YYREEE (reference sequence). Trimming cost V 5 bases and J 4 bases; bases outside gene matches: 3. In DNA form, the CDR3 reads TGTGCCAGCAGGATGACAGGGTACAATGAGCAGTTCTTC. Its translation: CASRMTGYNEQFF.

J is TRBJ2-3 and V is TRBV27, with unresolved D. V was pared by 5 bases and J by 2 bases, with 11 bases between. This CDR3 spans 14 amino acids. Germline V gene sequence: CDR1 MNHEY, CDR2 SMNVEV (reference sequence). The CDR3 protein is CASSLRFSTDTQYF. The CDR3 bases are TGTGCCAGCAGTCTCAGGTTCTCCACAGATACGCAGTATTTT.

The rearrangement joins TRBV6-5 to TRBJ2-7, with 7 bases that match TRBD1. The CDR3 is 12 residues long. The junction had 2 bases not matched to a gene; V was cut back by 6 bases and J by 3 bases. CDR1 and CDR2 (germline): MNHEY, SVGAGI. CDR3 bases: TGTGCCAGCAGCAGGGGGAGCTACGAGCAGTACTTC. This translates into CASSRGSYEQYF.

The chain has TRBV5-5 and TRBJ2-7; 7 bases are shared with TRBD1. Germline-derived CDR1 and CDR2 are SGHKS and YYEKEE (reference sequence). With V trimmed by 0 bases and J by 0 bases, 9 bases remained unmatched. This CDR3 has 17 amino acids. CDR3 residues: CASSLGPADRLSYEQYF. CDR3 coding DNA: TGTGCCAGCAGCTTGGGGCCCGCGGACAGGCTCTCCTACGAGCAGTACTTC.

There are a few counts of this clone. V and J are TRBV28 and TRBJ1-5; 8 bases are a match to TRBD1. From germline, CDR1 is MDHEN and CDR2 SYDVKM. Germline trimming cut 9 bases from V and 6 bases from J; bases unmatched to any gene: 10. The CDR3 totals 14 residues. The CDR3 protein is CASNPGGSGQPQHF. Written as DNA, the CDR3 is TGTGCCAGTAACCCAGGGGGCTCGGGTCAGCCCCAGCATTTT.

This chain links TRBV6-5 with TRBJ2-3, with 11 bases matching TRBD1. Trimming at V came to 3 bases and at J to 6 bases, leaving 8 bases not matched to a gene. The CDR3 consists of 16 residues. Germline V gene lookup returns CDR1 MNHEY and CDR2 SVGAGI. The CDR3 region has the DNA TGTGCCAGCAGTTATACCGGGACAGGGGGTTTGGATACGCAGTATTTT. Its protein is CASSYTGTGGLDTQYF.

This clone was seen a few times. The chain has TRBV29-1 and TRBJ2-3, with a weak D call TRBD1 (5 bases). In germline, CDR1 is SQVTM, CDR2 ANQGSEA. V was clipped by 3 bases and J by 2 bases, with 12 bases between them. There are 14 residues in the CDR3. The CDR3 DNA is TGCAGCGTTGAGAAGGGGCTGATCACAGATACGCAGTATTTT. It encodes CSVEKGLITDTQYF.

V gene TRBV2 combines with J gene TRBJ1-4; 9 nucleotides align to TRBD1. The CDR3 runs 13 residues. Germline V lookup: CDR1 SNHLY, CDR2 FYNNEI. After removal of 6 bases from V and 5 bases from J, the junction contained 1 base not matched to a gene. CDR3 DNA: TGTGCCAGCAGCGGACAGGGGAATGAAAAACTGTTTTTT. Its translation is CASSGQGNEKLFF.

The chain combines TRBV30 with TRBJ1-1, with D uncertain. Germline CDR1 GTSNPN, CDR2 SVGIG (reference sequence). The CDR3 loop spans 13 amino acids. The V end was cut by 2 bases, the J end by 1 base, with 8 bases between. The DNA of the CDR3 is TGTGCCTGGAGTATCCGTTCGAACACTGAAGCTTTCTTT. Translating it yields CAWSIRSNTEAFF.

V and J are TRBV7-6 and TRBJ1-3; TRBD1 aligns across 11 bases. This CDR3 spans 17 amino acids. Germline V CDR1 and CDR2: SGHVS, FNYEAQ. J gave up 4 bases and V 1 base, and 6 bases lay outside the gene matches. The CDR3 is CASSLEVGQGAGNTIYF. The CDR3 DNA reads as TGTGCCAGCAGCTTAGAGGTCGGACAGGGGGCGGGAAACACCATATATTTT.

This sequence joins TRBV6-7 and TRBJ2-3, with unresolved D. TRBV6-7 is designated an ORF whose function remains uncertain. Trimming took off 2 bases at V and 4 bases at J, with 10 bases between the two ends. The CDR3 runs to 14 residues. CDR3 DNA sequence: TGTGCCAGCAGTTACCCGAGAGGCCCAGATACGCAGTATTTT. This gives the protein CASSYPRGPDTQYF.

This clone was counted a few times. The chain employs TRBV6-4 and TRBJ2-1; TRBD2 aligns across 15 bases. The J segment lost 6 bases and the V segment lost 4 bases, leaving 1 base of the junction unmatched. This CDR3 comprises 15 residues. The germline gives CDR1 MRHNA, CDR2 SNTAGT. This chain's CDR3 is CASSGTSGGANEQFF. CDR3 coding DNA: TGTGCCAGCAGTGGGACTAGCGGGGGGGCCAATGAGCAGTTCTTC.

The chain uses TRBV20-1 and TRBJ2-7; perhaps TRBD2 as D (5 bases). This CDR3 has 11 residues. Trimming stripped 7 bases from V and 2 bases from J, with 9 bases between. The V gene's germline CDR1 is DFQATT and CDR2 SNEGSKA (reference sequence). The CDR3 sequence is CSGGVTYEQYF. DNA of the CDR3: TGCAGTGGGGGAGTGACCTACGAGCAGTACTTC.

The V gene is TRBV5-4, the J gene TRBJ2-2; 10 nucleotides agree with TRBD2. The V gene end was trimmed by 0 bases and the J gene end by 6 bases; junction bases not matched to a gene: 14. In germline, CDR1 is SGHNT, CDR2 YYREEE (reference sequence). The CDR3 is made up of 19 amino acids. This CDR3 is CASSLALAGVAGSAGELFF. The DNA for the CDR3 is TGTGCCAGCAGCTTGGCGCTAGCGGGGGTTGCCGGCTCCGCCGGGGAGCTGTTTTTT.

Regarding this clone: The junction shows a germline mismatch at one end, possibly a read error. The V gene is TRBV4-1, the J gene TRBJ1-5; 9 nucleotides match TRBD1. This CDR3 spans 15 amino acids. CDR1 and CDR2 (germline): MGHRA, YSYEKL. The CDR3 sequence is CAGSQGGTGNQPQHF. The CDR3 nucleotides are TGCGCCGGCAGCCAAGGGGGGACAGGGAATCAGCCCCAGCATTTT.

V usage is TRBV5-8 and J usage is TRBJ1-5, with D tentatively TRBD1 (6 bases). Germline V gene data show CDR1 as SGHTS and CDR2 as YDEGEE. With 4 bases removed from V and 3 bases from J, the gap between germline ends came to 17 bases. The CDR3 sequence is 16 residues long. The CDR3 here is CASSQGIAASNQPQHF. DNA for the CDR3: TGTGCCAGCAGCCAGGGGATAGCTGCCTCCAATCAGCCCCAGCATTTT.

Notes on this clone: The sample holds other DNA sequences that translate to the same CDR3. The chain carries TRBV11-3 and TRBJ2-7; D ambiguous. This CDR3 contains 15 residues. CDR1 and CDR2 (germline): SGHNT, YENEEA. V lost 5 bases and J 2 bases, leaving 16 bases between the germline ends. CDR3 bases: TGTGCCAGCAGCCACAAGGAGAAGACGGCCTACGAGCAGTACTTC. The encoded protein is CASSHKEKTAYEQYF.

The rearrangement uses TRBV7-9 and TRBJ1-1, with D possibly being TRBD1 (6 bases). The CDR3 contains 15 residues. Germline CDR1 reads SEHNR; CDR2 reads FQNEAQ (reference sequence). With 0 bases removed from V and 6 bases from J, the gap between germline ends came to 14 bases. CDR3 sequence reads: CASSLAQGMVAEAFF. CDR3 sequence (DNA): TGTGCCAGCAGCTTAGCCCAGGGGATGGTAGCTGAAGCTTTCTTT. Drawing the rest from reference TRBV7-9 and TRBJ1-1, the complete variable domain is DTGVSQNPRHKITKRGQNVTFRCDPISEHNRLYWYRQTLGQGPEFLTYFQNEAQLEKSRLLSDRFSAERPKGSFSTLEIQRTEQGDSAMYLCASSLAQGMVAEAFFGQGTRLTVV.